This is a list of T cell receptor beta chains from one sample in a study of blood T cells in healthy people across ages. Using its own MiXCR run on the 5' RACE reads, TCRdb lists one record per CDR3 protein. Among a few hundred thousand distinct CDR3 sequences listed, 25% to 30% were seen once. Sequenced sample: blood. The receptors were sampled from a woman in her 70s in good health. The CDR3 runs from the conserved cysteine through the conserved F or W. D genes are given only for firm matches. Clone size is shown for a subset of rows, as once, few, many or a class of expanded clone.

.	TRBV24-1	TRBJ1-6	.	CATSDSQGGTNSPLHF	TGTGCCACCAGTGACTCCCAAGGGGGTACGAATTCACCCCTCCACTTT
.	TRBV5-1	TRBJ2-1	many	CASSPQNSDEQFF	TGCGCCAGCAGCCCCCAAAATTCCGATGAGCAGTTCTTC
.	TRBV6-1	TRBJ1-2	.	CASSRDNRYTF	TGTGCCAGCAGCCGGGACAATCGATACACCTTC
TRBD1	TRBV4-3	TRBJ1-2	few	CASSQATGTGYYGYTF	TGCGCCAGCAGCCAAGCTACCGGGACAGGGTACTATGGCTACACCTTC
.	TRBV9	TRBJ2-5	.	CASSTRTVSSFEQYF	TGTGCCAGCAGCACACGGACAGTCTCCTCCTTTGAGCAGTACTTC
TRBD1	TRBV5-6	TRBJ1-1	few	CASSFRDRVAEAFF	TGTGCCAGCAGCTTCCGGGACAGGGTCGCTGAAGCTTTCTTT
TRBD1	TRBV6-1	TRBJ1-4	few	CASRATGGNEKLFF	TGTGCCAGCAGGGCGACAGGGGGGAATGAAAAACTGTTTTTT
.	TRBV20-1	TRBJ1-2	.	CSGAGANGYAF	TGCAGCGGGGCTGGGGCCAATGGCTACGCCTTC
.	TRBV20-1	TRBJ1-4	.	CSARLGGPSNPFF	TGCAGTGCTAGATTGGGTGGCCCCTCAAACCCGTTTTTT
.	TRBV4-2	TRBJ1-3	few	CASSQDGSSGNTIYF	TGTGCCAGCAGCCAAGACGGGAGCTCTGGAAACACCATATATTTT
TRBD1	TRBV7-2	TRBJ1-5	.	CASSLRGDRGLGQPQHF	TGTGCCAGCAGCTTACGGGGGGACAGGGGGCTAGGACAGCCCCAGCATTTT
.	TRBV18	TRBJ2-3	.	CASSPPMVYTQYF	TGTGCCAGCTCACCACCGATGGTATATACGCAGTATTTT
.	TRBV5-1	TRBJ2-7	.	CASSLRISYEQYF	TGCGCCAGCAGCTTGCGGATATCCTACGAGCAGTACTTC
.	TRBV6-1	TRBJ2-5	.	CASSEQGVETQYF	TGTGCCAGCAGCGAACAAGGGGTGGAGACCCAGTACTTC
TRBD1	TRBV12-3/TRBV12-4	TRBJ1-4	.	CASTVQGETEKLFF	TGTGCCAGCACTGTCCAGGGGGAGACTGAAAAACTGTTTTTT
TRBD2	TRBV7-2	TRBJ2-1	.	CASSLEGTSPNEQFF	TGTGCCAGCAGCTTAGAGGGGACTAGCCCCAATGAGCAGTTCTTC
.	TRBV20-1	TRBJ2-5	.	CSARDPGGLETQYF	TGCAGTGCTAGAGATCCGGGGGGCCTGGAGACCCAGTACTTC
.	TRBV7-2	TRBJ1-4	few	CASSRGAREKLFF	TGTGCCAGCAGCCGAGGAGCCCGTGAAAAACTGTTTTTT
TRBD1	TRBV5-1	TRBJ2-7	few	CASRPGQGVGEQYF	TGCGCCAGCAGACCGGGACAGGGGGTGGGCGAGCAGTACTTC
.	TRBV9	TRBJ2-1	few	CASSVGTHNEQFF	TGTGCCAGCAGCGTAGGGACCCACAATGAGCAGTTCTTC
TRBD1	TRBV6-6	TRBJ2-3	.	CASSYSSGQSTDTQYF	TGTGCCAGCAGTTACTCGTCGGGACAGAGCACAGATACGCAGTATTTT
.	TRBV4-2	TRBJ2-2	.	CASSQAPGSGAGELFF	TGTGCCAGCAGCCAAGCCCCCGGGTCTGGGGCCGGGGAGCTGTTTTTT
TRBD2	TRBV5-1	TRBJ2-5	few	CASSLWVAGEQETQYF	TGCGCCAGCAGCTTGTGGGTAGCGGGGGAGCAAGAGACCCAGTACTTC
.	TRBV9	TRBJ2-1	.	CASSVSGSNNEQFF	TGTGCCAGCAGCGTAAGCGGCAGTAACAATGAGCAGTTCTTC
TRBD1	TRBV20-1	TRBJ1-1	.	CSAGDRLNTEAFF	TGCAGTGCGGGGGACAGATTGAACACTGAAGCTTTCTTT
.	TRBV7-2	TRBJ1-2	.	CASRGDSPYGYTF	TGTGCCAGCAGGGGAGACAGCCCCTATGGCTACACCTTC
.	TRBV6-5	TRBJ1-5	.	CASSYSFPPNQPQHF	TGTGCCAGCAGTTACTCTTTTCCCCCCAATCAGCCCCAGCATTTT
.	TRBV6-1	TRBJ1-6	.	CASSGTSGTRTNSPLHF	TGTGCCAGCAGTGGAACTTCCGGGACCCGCACGAATTCACCCCTCCACTTT
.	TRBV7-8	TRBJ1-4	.	CASSFSRANGEKLFF	TGTGCCAGCAGCTTCTCCAGGGCCAACGGTGAAAAACTGTTTTTT
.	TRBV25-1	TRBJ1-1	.	CASSEYRGTEAFF	TGTGCCAGCAGTGAATATCGGGGAACTGAAGCTTTCTTT
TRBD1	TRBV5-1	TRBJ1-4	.	CASRTATGGTNEKLFF	TGCGCCAGCAGGACTGCCACAGGGGGCACTAATGAAAAACTGTTTTTT